These 3 T cell receptor beta chains came from one sample sequenced in a study of T-cell memory formation after mild COVID-19. TCRdb re-derived calls from the 5' RACE reads in MiXCR, one entry per CDR3 protein. The top ten clones hold approximately 13% of a sample with 300,000 to 400,000 distinct CDR3 sequences, under 30% of them seen once. Sequencing was done on a sample of PBMCs or a T cell subset sorted from them (not recorded which). The source of these receptors is an adult woman who had mild COVID-19 (a few samples of this study predate the infection). Cell type and time point are not known.

In this sample, this clonotype turned up many times. CDR3 protein: CASSVGTTLETQYF. Written as DNA, the CDR3 is TGTGCCAGCAGCGTCGGGACTACCTTGGAGACCCAGTACTTC. V usage is TRBV9 and J usage is TRBJ2-5, with 7 nucleotides matching TRBD2. The CDR3 runs to 14 residues. V lost 2 bases, J lost 5 bases, and 6 bases stayed unmatched. Germline CDR1 is SGDLS and CDR2 is YYNGEE.

This chain connects TRBV7-9 to TRBJ2-3; the D gene is possibly TRBD1 (6 bases). This CDR3 is built from 14 residues. Trimming left V 4 bases short and J 3 bases short, with 11 bases between. The germline V gene has CDR1 SEHNR and CDR2 FQNEAQ (reference sequence). The CDR3 sequence: CASSSWTVTDTQYF. The CDR3 DNA sequence: TGTGCCAGCAGCTCCTGGACAGTAACAGATACGCAGTATTTT.

The V and J genes are TRBV5-1 and TRBJ2-1; D gene uncertain. V dropped 5 bases and J dropped 0 bases, with 6 bases sitting between them. This CDR3 contains 13 residues. CDR1 and CDR2 (germline): SGHRS, YFSETQ. The chain's CDR3 is CASRTHSYNEQFF. The CDR3 coding sequence is TGCGCCAGCAGGACCCACTCCTACAATGAGCAGTTCTTC.